Listed here is a single T cell receptor beta chain. The data belong to a study of T-cell reconstitution after alpha-beta-depleted transplantation in children. Unique molecular identifiers were incorporated into the prepared TCRbeta library. TCRdb processed the PCR reads anew with MiXCR; each CDR3 protein has one entry. This sample has some 290,000 distinct CDR3 sequences, with around 9.6% found just once. In germline, CDR1 is LGHDT, CDR2 YNNKEL (reference sequence). The CDR3 totals 11 residues. Trimming took 8 bases from V and 8 from J, leaving 9 bases between them. The J gene is TRBJ1-4, the V gene TRBV3-1, with no clear D. This receptor was obtained from a human donor who donated a stem cell graft to a child with SCID. The sample consisted of PBMCs from the stem cell graft donor, taken from the stem cell graft. The CDR3 loop reads CASRGREKLFF. In DNA form, the CDR3 reads TGTGCCAGCCGCGGGAGGGAAAAACTGTTTTTT.